This TCR beta chain was captured in a study of T-cell memory formation after mild COVID-19. At least ten counts were recorded for this clonotype. TCRdb used MiXCR to reprocess the 5' RACE reads, holding one entry per CDR3 protein. The sample yields more than 100,000 distinct CDR3 sequences, about 5.9% seen once. The CDR3 runs to 16 residues. Deletions cut 0 bases from V and 7 bases from J, with 14 bases between. Germline V gene data show CDR1 as SGHRS and CDR2 as YFSETQ. The chain employs TRBV5-1 and TRBJ1-6; weak D call: TRBD1 (6 bases). The sample consisted of PBMCs or a T cell subset sorted from them (not recorded which). The TCR sequence derives from an adult woman who had mild COVID-19 (a few samples of this study predate the infection). Cell type and time point are not known. CDR3 in amino acids: CASSLAGTFENSPLHF. For the CDR3, the DNA is TGCGCCAGCAGCTTGGCGGGGACATTCGAGAATTCACCCCTCCACTTT. Supplemented by reference TRBV5-1 and TRBJ1-6, the full variable domain reads KAGVTQTPRYLIKTRGQQVTLSCSPISGHRSVSWYQQTPGQGLQFLFEYFSETQRNKGNFPGRFSGRQFSNSRSEMNVSTLELGDSALYLCASSLAGTFENSPLHFGNGTRLTVT.